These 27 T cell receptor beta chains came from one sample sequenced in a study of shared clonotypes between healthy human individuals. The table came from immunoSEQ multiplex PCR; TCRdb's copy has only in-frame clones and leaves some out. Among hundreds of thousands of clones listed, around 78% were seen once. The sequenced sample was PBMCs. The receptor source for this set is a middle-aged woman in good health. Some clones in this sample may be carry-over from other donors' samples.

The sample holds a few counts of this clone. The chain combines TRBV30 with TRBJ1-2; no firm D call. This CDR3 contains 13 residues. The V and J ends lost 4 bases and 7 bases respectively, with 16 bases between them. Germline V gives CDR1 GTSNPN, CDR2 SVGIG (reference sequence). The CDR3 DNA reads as TGTGCCTGGATGTCCAGTATACTATTTGGCTACACCTTC. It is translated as CAWMSSILFGYTF.

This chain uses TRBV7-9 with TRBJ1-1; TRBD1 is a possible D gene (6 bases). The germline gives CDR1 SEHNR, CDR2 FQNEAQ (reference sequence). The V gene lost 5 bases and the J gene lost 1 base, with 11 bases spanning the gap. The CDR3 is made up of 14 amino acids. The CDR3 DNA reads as TGTGCCAGCAGCCCGCCGACAGGGAACACTGAAGCTTTCTTT. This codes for CASSPPTGNTEAFF.

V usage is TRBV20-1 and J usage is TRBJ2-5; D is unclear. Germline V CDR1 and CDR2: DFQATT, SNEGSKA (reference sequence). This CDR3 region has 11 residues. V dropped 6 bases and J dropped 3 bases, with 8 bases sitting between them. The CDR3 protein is CSAIGEETQYF. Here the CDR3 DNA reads TGCAGTGCGATAGGCGAAGAGACCCAGTACTTC.

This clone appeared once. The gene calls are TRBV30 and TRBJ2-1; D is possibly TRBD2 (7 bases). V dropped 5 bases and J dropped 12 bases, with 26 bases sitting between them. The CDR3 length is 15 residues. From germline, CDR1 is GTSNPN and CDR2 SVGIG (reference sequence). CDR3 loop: CAWFPPGGARGLQFF. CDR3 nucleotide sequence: TGTGCCTGGTTCCCCCCGGGCGGGGCGCGGGGGCTGCAGTTCTTC. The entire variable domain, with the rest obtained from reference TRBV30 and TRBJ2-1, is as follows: SQTIHQWPATLVQPVGSPLSLECTVEGTSNPNLYWYRQAAGRGLQLLFYSVGIGQISSEVPQNLSASRPQDRQFILSSKKLLLSDSGFYLCAWFPPGGARGLQFFGPGTRLTVL.

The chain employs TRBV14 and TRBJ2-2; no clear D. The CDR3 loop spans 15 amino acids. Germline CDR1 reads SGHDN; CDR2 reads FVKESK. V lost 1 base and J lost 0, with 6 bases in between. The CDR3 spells CASSQVNSNTGELFF. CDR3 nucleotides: TGTGCCAGCAGCCAAGTTAATTCGAACACCGGGGAGCTGTTTTTT.

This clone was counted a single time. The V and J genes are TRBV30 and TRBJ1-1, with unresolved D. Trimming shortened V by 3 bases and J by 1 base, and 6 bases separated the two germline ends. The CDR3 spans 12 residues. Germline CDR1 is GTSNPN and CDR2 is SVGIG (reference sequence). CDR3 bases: TGTGCCTGGAGCCCAACGAACACTGAAGCTTTCTTT. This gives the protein CAWSPTNTEAFF.

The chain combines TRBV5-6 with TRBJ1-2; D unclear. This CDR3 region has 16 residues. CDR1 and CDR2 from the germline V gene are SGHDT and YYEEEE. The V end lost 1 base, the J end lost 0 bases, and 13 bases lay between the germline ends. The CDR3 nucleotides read TGTGCCAGCAGCTTGCGCGGACTTATAGCTAACTATGGCTACACCTTC. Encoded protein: CASSLRGLIANYGYTF.

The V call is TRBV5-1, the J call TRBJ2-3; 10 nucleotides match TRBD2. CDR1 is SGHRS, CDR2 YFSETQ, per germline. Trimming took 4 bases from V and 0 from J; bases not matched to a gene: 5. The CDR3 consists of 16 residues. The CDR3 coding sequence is TGCGCCAGCAGCCGATGGACTAGCGGTAGCACAGATACGCAGTATTTT. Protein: CASSRWTSGSTDTQYF.

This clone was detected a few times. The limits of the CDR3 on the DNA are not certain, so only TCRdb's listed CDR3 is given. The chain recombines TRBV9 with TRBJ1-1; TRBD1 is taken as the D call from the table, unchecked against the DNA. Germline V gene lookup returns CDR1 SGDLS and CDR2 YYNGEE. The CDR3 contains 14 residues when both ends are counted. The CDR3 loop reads CASSVRARVDEAFF.

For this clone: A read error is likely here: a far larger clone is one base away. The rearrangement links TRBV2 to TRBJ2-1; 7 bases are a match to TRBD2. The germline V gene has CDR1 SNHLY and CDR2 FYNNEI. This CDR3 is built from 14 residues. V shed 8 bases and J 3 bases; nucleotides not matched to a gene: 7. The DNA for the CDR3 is TGTGCCAGCCGGGCGGGAGCCAGCTACAATGAGCAGTTCTTC. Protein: CASRAGASYNEQFF.

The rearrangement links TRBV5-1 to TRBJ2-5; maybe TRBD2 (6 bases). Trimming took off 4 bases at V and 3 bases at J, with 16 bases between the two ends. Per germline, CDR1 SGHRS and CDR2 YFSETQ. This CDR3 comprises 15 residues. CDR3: CASSRPTRREETQYF. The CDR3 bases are TGCGCCAGCAGCCGCCCGACTAGAAGAGAAGAGACCCAGTACTTC.

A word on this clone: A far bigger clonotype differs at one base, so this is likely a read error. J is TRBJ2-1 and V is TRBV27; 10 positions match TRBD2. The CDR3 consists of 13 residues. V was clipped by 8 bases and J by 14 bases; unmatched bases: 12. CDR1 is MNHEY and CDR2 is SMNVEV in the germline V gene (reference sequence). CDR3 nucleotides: TGTGCCAGCGGCGAACCAGCGGGAGGGAAGGAGTTCTTC. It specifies CASGEPAGGKEFF.

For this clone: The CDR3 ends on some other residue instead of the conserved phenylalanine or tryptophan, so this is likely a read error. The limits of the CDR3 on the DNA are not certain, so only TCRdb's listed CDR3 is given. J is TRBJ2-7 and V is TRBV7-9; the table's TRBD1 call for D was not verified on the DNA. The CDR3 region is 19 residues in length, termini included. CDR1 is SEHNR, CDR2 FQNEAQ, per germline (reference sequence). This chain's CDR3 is CASSLAVRTGGLGSYEQCL.

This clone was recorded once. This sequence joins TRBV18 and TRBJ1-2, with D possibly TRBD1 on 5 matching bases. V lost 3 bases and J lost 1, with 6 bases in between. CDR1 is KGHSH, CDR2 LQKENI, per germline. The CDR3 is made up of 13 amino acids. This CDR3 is CASSPDINYGYTF. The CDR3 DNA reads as TGTGCCAGCTCACCGGACATTAACTATGGCTACACCTTC.

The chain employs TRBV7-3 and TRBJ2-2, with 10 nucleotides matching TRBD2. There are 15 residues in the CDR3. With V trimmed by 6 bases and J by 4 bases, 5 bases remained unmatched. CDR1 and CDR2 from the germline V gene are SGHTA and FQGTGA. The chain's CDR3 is CASREREGPTGELFF. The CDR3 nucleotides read TGTGCCAGCAGGGAGCGGGAGGGCCCCACCGGGGAGCTGTTTTTT.

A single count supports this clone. CDR3 nucleotide sequence: TGCGCCAGCAGCCAAGACGCGGGGGGATTGGGTGATTCACCCCTCCACTTT. Protein: CASSQDAGGLGDSPLHF. The rearrangement joins TRBV4-3 to TRBJ1-6; the D gene is possibly TRBD1 (5 bases). This CDR3 is built from 17 residues. The V end lost 0 bases, the J end lost 8 bases, and 17 bases lay between the germline ends. Germline V gene lookup returns CDR1 LGHNA and CDR2 YSLEER.

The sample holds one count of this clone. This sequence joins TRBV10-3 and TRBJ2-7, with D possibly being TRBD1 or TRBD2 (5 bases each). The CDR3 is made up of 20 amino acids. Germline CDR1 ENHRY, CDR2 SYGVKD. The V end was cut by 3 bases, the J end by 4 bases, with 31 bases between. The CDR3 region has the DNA TGTGCCATCAGTGAAACAACAACCGGCGGAAGGGGCAGGGACCCGTACGAGCAGTACTTC. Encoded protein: CAISETTTGGRGRDPYEQYF.

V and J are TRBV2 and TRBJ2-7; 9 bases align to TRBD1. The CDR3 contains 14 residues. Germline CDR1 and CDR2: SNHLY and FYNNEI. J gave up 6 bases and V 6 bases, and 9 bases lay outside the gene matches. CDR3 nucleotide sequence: TGTGCCAGCAGGGGACAGGGAATCGTGCGCGAGCAGTACTTC. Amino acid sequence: CASRGQGIVREQYF.

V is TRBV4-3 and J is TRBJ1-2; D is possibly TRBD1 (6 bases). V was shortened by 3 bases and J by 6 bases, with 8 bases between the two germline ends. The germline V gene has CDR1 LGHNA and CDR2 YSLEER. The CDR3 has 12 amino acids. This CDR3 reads CASSQGGHGYTF. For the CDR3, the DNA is TGCGCCAGCAGCCAGGGGGGGCATGGCTACACCTTC.

CDR3 bases: TGTGCCAGCAGTTTGGCCGGGACGCCGCCCAACACCATATATTTT. Amino acids: CASSLAGTPPNTIYF. The gene calls are TRBV28 and TRBJ1-3; possibly TRBD1 for D (5 bases). The ends were cut back, 3 bases at V and 7 bases at J, with 16 bases in the middle. Germline lookup yields CDR1 MDHEN and CDR2 SYDVKM. CDR3 length: 15 amino acids.

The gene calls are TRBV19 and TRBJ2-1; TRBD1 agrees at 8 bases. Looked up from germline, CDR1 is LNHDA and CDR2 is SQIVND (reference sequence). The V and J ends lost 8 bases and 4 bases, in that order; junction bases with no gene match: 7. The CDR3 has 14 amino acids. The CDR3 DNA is TGTGCCAGTGCCCGACAGGGGTATTACAATGAGCAGTTCTTC. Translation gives CASARQGYYNEQFF.

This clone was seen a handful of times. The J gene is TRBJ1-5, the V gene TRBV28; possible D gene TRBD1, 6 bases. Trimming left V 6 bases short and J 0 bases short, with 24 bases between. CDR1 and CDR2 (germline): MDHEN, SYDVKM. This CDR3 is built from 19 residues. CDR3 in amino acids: CASSPRQVDLIYSNQPQHF. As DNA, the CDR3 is TGTGCCAGCAGCCCACGACAGGTGGACCTCATATATAGCAATCAGCCCCAGCATTTT.

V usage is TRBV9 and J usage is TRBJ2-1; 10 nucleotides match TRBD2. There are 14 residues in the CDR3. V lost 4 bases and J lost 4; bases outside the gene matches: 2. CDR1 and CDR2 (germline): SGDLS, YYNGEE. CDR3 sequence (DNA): TGTGCCAGCAGCCAAGCGGGAGGGTACAATGAGCAGTTCTTC. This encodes CASSQAGGYNEQFF.

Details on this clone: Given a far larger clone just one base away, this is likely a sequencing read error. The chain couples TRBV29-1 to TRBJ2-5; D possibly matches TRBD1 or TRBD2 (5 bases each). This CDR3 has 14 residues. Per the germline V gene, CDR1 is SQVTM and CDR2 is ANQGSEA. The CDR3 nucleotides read TGCAGCGTTGGGGGCGGGCAGGTCGCGGAGACCCCGTACTTC. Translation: CSVGGGQVAETPYF.

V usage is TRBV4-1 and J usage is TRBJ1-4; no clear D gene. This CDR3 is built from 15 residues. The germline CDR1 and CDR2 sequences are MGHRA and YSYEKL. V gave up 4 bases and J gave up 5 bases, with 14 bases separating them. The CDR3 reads CASSLPPGPNEKLFF. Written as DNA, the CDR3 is TGCGCCAGCAGCCTCCCCCCCGGGCCCAATGAAAAACTGTTTTTT.

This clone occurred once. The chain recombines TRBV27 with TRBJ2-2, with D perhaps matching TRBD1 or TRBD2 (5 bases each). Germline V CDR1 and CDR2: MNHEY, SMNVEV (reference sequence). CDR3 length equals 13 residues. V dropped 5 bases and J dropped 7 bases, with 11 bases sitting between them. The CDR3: CASSRPGGGELFF. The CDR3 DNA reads TGTGCCAGCAGTCGCCCTGGGGGCGGGGAGCTGTTTTTT.

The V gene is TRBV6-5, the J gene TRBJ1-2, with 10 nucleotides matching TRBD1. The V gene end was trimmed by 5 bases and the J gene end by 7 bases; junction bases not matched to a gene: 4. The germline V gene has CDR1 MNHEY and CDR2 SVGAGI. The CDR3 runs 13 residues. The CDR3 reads CASSRTGGSGYTF. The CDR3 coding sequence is TGTGCCAGCAGTAGGACAGGGGGATCTGGCTACACCTTC.